Listed here are 14 T cell receptor beta chains from one sample, sequenced in a study of blood T cell repertoires in COVID-19. Here immunoSEQ multiplex PCR was the method, and the copy in TCRdb shows in-frame clones only, minus some. This sample has roughly 240,000 clones, with 86% found just once. Sequencing was carried out using PBMCs or T cells enriched from blood (not recorded which). The receptors come from a woman between 45 and 60 years old who had recovered from COVID-19.

This sequence joins TRBV11-3 and TRBJ2-3; 8 bases align to TRBD2. This CDR3 is built from 14 residues. V lost 5 bases, J lost 2 bases, and 3 bases stayed unmatched. Germline loops: CDR1 SGHNT, CDR2 YENEEA. The CDR3 region is CASSKGLVTDTQYF. CDR3 nucleotide sequence: TGTGCCAGCAGCAAGGGACTAGTCACAGATACGCAGTATTTT.

The chain employs TRBV7-9 and TRBJ2-7; tentative D call: TRBD2 (5 bases). Between the trimmed V and J ends, which lost 0 bases and 5 bases, there was a span of 11 bases. Per germline, CDR1 SEHNR and CDR2 FQNEAQ (reference sequence). This CDR3 spans 14 amino acids. The CDR3 DNA is TGTGCCAGCAGCTTAGCGCAGGATAGCGACGAGCAGTACTTC. Amino acid sequence: CASSLAQDSDEQYF.

This chain links TRBV19 with TRBJ1-2; D is uncertain. CDR3 length equals 15 residues. With 5 bases removed from V and 5 bases from J, the gap between germline ends came to 18 bases. CDR1 LNHDA and CDR2 SQIVND come from the germline V gene (reference sequence). The CDR3 DNA sequence: TGTGCCAGTAGTCAAGGTTATGCTGGGAGGTATGGCTACACCTTC. It is translated as CASSQGYAGRYGYTF.

This chain joins TRBV15 and TRBJ1-1; TRBD1 matches at 7 bases. Per the germline V gene, CDR1 is LNHNV and CDR2 is YYDKDF (reference sequence). Losses at the gene ends were 5 bases for V and 0 bases for J; bases not matched to a gene: 6. CDR3 size: 15 residues. The CDR3 sequence: CATSEAGGLNTEAFF. DNA of the CDR3: TGTGCCACCAGCGAAGCAGGGGGGCTGAACACTGAAGCTTTCTTT.

The chain joins TRBV9 to TRBJ2-7, with a weak D call TRBD1 (6 bases). The CDR3 sequence is 16 residues long. CDR1 is SGDLS and CDR2 is YYNGEE in the germline V gene. V lost 1 base and J 2 bases, leaving 16 bases between the germline ends. The CDR3 protein is CASSVSPWDNTYEQYF. The CDR3 DNA is TGTGCCAGCAGCGTAAGTCCTTGGGACAACACCTACGAGCAGTACTTC. The entire variable domain, with the rest obtained from reference TRBV9 and TRBJ2-7, is as follows: DSGVTQTPKHLITATGQRVTLRCSPRSGDLSVYWYQQSLDQGLQFLIQYYNGEERAKGNILERFSAQQFPDLHSELNLSSLELGDSALYFCASSVSPWDNTYEQYFGPGTRLTVT.

As DNA, the CDR3 is TGTGCCAGCAGTTTCGTCCCCACGTCCGGGTCCGAGACCCAGTACTTC. Translation: CASSFVPTSGSETQYF. The chain couples TRBV27 to TRBJ2-5, with D unclear. Trimming left V 3 bases short and J 5 bases short, with 19 bases between. In germline, CDR1 is MNHEY, CDR2 SMNVEV (reference sequence). The CDR3 spans 16 residues.

This sequence joins TRBV4-3 and TRBJ1-4; D might be TRBD1 (5 bases). In germline, CDR1 is LGHNA, CDR2 YSLEER. With 2 bases removed from V and 6 bases from J, the gap between germline ends came to 19 bases. The CDR3 spans 17 residues. This CDR3 reads CASSQLRGGAGDEKLFF. As DNA, the CDR3 is TGCGCCAGCAGCCAACTCCGCGGCGGGGCGGGAGATGAAAAACTGTTTTTT.

The chain recombines TRBV12-3 or TRBV12-4 with TRBJ2-5; D is undetermined. V lost 3 bases, J lost 5 bases, and 4 bases lay in between. The CDR3 contains 11 residues. The CDR3 coding sequence is TGTGCCAGCAGTTTCGGGGAGACCCAGTACTTC. Translation: CASSFGETQYF.

The chain carries TRBV4-2 and TRBJ1-2; no clear D gene. The germline V gene has CDR1 LGHNA and CDR2 YNFKEQ. V was cut by 2 bases and J by 8 bases, with 9 bases left in between. The CDR3 consists of 12 residues. The CDR3 DNA is TGTGCCAGCAGCCAACAGGCGGGAGGCTACACCTTC. It yields the protein CASSQQAGGYTF.

The rearrangement joins TRBV7-2 to TRBJ1-5; 8 bases align to TRBD1. This CDR3 has 14 amino acids. The germline CDR1 and CDR2 sequences are SGHTA and FQGNSA. V shed 4 bases and J 5 bases; nucleotides not matched to a gene: 4. This CDR3 reads CASSSRQGYQPQHF. DNA of the CDR3: TGTGCCAGCAGCTCAAGACAGGGGTATCAGCCCCAGCATTTT.

This chain joins TRBV7-9 and TRBJ1-2; D perhaps matches TRBD1 (6 bases). Germline lookup yields CDR1 SEHNR and CDR2 FQNEAQ (reference sequence). V lost 5 bases, J lost 8 bases, and 15 bases lay in between. This CDR3 has 13 residues. The CDR3 region is CASSPRGPPGYTF. CDR3 in DNA: TGTGCCAGCAGCCCCAGGGGTCCTCCCGGCTACACCTTC.

This chain links TRBV18 with TRBJ2-3; TRBD1 matches at 7 bases. From germline, CDR1 is KGHSH and CDR2 LQKENI. V lost 4 bases, J lost 3 bases, and 1 base stayed unmatched. The CDR3 has 13 residues. The CDR3 DNA is TGTGCCAGCTCACAGGGACAGACAGATACGCAGTATTTT. It translates to CASSQGQTDTQYF.

The chain has TRBV6-4 and TRBJ1-5; TRBD1 aligns across 7 bases. The CDR3 covers 17 residues. Germline loops: CDR1 MRHNA, CDR2 SNTAGT. V dropped 8 bases and J dropped 7; count of bases not matched to a gene: 20. The CDR3, as DNA: TGTGCCAGCTCTCCCTTTACTGACAGGGCAGGTAGGCAGCCCCAGCATTTT. Translating it yields CASSPFTDRAGRQPQHF.

This clone is a singleton in its sample. The chain employs TRBV7-6 and TRBJ2-5, with TRBD2 matching over 7 bases. The V segment lost 10 bases and the J segment 1 base; nucleotides outside the gene matches: 15. From germline, CDR1 is SGHVS and CDR2 FNYEAQ. The CDR3 is 16 residues long. The CDR3 reads CAIAGVWGRGQETQYF. Here the CDR3 DNA reads TGTGCCATAGCCGGGGTATGGGGGAGGGGCCAAGAGACCCAGTACTTC.